This is a list of T cell receptor beta chains from one sample in a study of cytomegalovirus exposure and HLA in healthy donors. Measured with immunoSEQ multiplex PCR; TCRdb has only the in-frame clones, and not every one. The table records 250,000 to 300,000 clones, about 90% of them present only once. Sequencing input: PBMCs. The receptors here all came from a woman aged 18 to 35 in good health and CMV-seronegative. Each CDR3 is given with its conserved first and last residue. Fields, in order: CDR3 DNA, CDR3 protein, J gene, D gene, clone size, V gene. A D gene is named only where the DNA matches it firmly. Rows give clone size only sometimes, using once, few, many, or a class for an expanded clone.

CDR3nt: TGTGCCAGCAGTTCCGCCAGGACTAAAGGACTGATTGAGCAGTTCTTC
CDR3aa: CASSSARTKGLIEQFF
j_gene: TRBJ2-1
d_gene: NA
abundance: NA
v_gene: TRBV28

CDR3nt: TGTGCCAGCTCACCACCGGGGACTAGCGGGGGGGTCTCCTACAATGAGCAGTTCTTC
CDR3aa: CASSPPGTSGGVSYNEQFF
j_gene: TRBJ2-1
d_gene: TRBD2
abundance: NA
v_gene: TRBV18

CDR3nt: TGTGCCAGCAGCCAAGGTTTCCAGGGGGAGACCCAGTACTTC
CDR3aa: CASSQGFQGETQYF
j_gene: TRBJ2-5
d_gene: NA
abundance: NA
v_gene: TRBV14

CDR3nt: TGTGCCAGCAGCTTAGAGGGGGGGCTATACGAGCAGTACTTC
CDR3aa: CASSLEGGLYEQYF
j_gene: TRBJ2-7
d_gene: NA
abundance: NA
v_gene: TRBV7-8

CDR3nt: TGTGCCAGCAGTACTAGCGGGGGGGCTGCTGAGACCCAGTACTTC
CDR3aa: CASSTSGGAAETQYF
j_gene: TRBJ2-5
d_gene: TRBD2
abundance: NA
v_gene: TRBV6-5

CDR3nt: TGCGCCAGCAGTGTCGGTTCCGAGCAGTACTTC
CDR3aa: CASSVGSEQYF
j_gene: TRBJ2-7
d_gene: NA
abundance: NA
v_gene: TRBV10-1

CDR3nt: TGTGCCTGGAGGAGTGAATTGGGAGGCGAAAAACTGTTTTTT
CDR3aa: CAWRSELGGEKLFF
j_gene: TRBJ1-4
d_gene: NA
abundance: NA
v_gene: TRBV30

CDR3nt: TGTGCCTCCCTGATTCTGAGCTCCTACAATGAGCAGTTCTTC
CDR3aa: CASLILSSYNEQFF
j_gene: TRBJ2-1
d_gene: NA
abundance: NA
v_gene: TRBV30

CDR3nt: TGTGCCAGCAGCTTGGTGGGACAGGGGGCAACTAATGAAAAACTGTTTTTT
CDR3aa: CASSLVGQGATNEKLFF
j_gene: TRBJ1-4
d_gene: TRBD1
abundance: NA
v_gene: TRBV5-4

CDR3nt: TGCGCCAGCAGCCAATGCCGCCATAGCGGGGGGGGATTAGCCAAAAACATTCAGTACTTC
CDR3aa: CASSQCRHSGGGLAKNIQYF
j_gene: TRBJ2-4
d_gene: TRBD2
abundance: NA
v_gene: TRBV4-3

CDR3nt: TGTGCCAGCAGTTATTTGGCAGGAGGTGAAAAACTGTTTTTT
CDR3aa: CASSYLAGGEKLFF
j_gene: TRBJ1-4
d_gene: NA
abundance: NA
v_gene: TRBV27

CDR3nt: TGTGCCACCGCCCGGACAGGGGGCGGGTATGGCTACACCTTC
CDR3aa: CATARTGGGYGYTF
j_gene: TRBJ1-2
d_gene: TRBD1
abundance: few
v_gene: TRBV28

CDR3nt: TGCGCCAGCAGCCAGGACTTTTCAGGAATGAACACTGAAGCTTTCTTT
CDR3aa: CASSQDFSGMNTEAFF
j_gene: TRBJ1-1
d_gene: NA
abundance: NA
v_gene: TRBV4-3

CDR3nt: TGCGCCAGCAGCTCCGGACAGGAAAATCAGCCCCAGCATTTT
CDR3aa: CASSSGQENQPQHF
j_gene: TRBJ1-5
d_gene: TRBD1
abundance: few
v_gene: TRBV5-1

CDR3nt: TGTGCCAGCAGCTTGAAGACTAGCGGGATCACAGATACGCAGTATTTT
CDR3aa: CASSLKTSGITDTQYF
j_gene: TRBJ2-3
d_gene: TRBD2
abundance: NA
v_gene: TRBV7-2

CDR3nt: TGTGCCAGCAGCCAAGGGACAGGGGGCGCAGAGACCCAGTACTTC
CDR3aa: CASSQGTGGAETQYF
j_gene: TRBJ2-5
d_gene: TRBD1
abundance: NA
v_gene: TRBV4-2

CDR3nt: TGCGCCAGCAGCTTGTTGGCTAGCGGGGGCTCGGACACCGGGGAGCTGTTTTTT
CDR3aa: CASSLLASGGSDTGELFF
j_gene: TRBJ2-2
d_gene: TRBD2
abundance: NA
v_gene: TRBV5-1

CDR3nt: TGTGCCAGCAGTTTAACCGGGACAGCCAAGGCCGGGGAGCTGTTTTTT
CDR3aa: CASSLTGTAKAGELFF
j_gene: TRBJ2-2
d_gene: TRBD1
abundance: once
v_gene: TRBV27

CDR3nt: TGTGCCAGCAGTCCACTCCAGGGGGGAGAGACCCAGTACTTC
CDR3aa: CASSPLQGGETQYF
j_gene: TRBJ2-5
d_gene: NA
abundance: NA
v_gene: TRBV28

CDR3nt: TGTGCCAGCAGCAGAAGACAGTCTAATGAAAAACTGTTTTTT
CDR3aa: CASSRRQSNEKLFF
j_gene: TRBJ1-4
d_gene: NA
abundance: NA
v_gene: TRBV7-9

CDR3nt: TGTGCCAGCAGTTTAGGGGCCCTGAACACTGAAGCTTTCTTT
CDR3aa: CASSLGALNTEAFF
j_gene: TRBJ1-1
d_gene: NA
abundance: NA
v_gene: TRBV27

CDR3nt: TGCGCCAGCAGCCAAGCGCGGGGGGGATACACAGATACGCAGTATTTT
CDR3aa: CASSQARGGYTDTQYF
j_gene: TRBJ2-3
d_gene: TRBD2
abundance: NA
v_gene: TRBV4-3

CDR3nt: TGTGCCAGTAGTAGACAGGGTTCAAGCTATGGCTACACCTTC
CDR3aa: CASSRQGSSYGYTF
j_gene: TRBJ1-2
d_gene: TRBD1
abundance: NA
v_gene: TRBV19

CDR3nt: TGCGCCAGCAGTGAGAAGGTGGAGGCCGGGGAGCTGTTTTTT
CDR3aa: CASSEKVEAGELFF
j_gene: TRBJ2-2
d_gene: NA
abundance: NA
v_gene: TRBV10-1

CDR3nt: TGTGCCAGCAGAATGACAGGGATCCGTGAAAAACTGTTTTTT
CDR3aa: CASRMTGIREKLFF
j_gene: TRBJ1-4
d_gene: TRBD1
abundance: NA
v_gene: TRBV6-5

CDR3nt: TGCGCCAGCAGCTTGGTTCCAGCGGGGTACAATGAGCAGTTCTTC
CDR3aa: CASSLVPAGYNEQFF
j_gene: TRBJ2-1
d_gene: TRBD2
abundance: NA
v_gene: TRBV5-1

CDR3nt: TGTGCCAGCAGCCCCACAGGGGGCAATCAGCCCCAGCATTTT
CDR3aa: CASSPTGGNQPQHF
j_gene: TRBJ1-5
d_gene: TRBD1
abundance: NA
v_gene: TRBV6-5